This TCR beta chain is from a study of T cell repertoires in cytomegalovirus infection. Study details: Epitope selection comprised recently identified HLA-C-restricted CMV epitopes and well-studied HLA-B-restricted CMV epitopes. Both CMV infection and a matching HLA type were indicated by public TCR beta signatures. Study-level findings and limits: Clonotype analysis showed dominance of the ex vivo response by HLA-C-restricted CMV-specific TCR beta clonotypes.

TCRdb reanalysed the reads using MiXCR and keeps one entry per CDR3 protein. The data show around 770,000 distinct CDR3 sequences, almost 30% seen once. Trimming took 4 bases from V and 7 from J; bases not matched to a gene: 11. This CDR3 is 17 amino acids long. The germline CDR1 and CDR2 sequences are SGHDN and FVKESK. A word on this clonotype: Its antigen remains unidentified.

The clonotype was recovered from a human donor in good health (CMV status not recorded). Some clones in this sample may be carry-over from other donors' samples. J is TRBJ2-1 and V is TRBV14, with 12 positions matching TRBD1. Specimen: cultured CD8+ T cells from PBMCs, collected from culture after CMV antigen stimulation. Here the CDR3 reads CASSLRDRGREWNEQFF. The CDR3 DNA reads as TGTGCCAGCAGCCTCCGGGACAGGGGGCGCGAATGGAATGAGCAGTTCTTC.